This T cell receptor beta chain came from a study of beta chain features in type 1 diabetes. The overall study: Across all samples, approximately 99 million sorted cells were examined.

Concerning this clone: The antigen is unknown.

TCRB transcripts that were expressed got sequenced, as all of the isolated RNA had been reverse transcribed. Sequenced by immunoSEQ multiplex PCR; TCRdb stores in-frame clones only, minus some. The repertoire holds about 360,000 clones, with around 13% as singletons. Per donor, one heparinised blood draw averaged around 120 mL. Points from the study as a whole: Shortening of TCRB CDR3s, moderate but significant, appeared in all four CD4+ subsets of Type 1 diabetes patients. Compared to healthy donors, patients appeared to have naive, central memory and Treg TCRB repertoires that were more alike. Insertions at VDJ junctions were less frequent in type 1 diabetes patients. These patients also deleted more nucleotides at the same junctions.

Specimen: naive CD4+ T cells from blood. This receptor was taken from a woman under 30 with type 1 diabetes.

For the CDR3, the DNA is TGCAGCGTTGGTAACACGACAGTCTATGGCTACACCTTC. Translated: CSVGNTTVYGYTF. The chain links TRBV29-1 to TRBJ1-2, with D tentatively TRBD1 (5 bases). This CDR3 region has 13 residues. V gave up 4 bases and J gave up 4 bases, with 13 bases separating them. CDR1 is SQVTM and CDR2 is ANQGSEA in the germline V gene.